This T cell receptor beta chain emerged from a study of T cell clonality in common variable immunodeficiency. This CDR3 contains 15 residues. Losses at the gene ends were 6 bases for V and 5 bases for J; bases not matched to a gene: 8. CDR1 and CDR2 (germline): LNHDA, SQIVND (reference sequence). Donors gave about 5 to 9 ml heparinized peripheral whole blood. Findings of the study overall: Common variable immunodeficiency TCR beta sequences reportedly had fewer deletions and N-nucleotide insertions. Shared TCRbeta clones were fewer between CVID subjects than controls.

This clone was counted ten times or more. No antigen is known for it. The read ends 3 residues early relative to the CDR3; the germline J gene fills the gap. Libraries were prepared by immunoSEQ multiplex PCR; TCRdb keeps only in-frame clonotypes and omits some of them. The sample presents 25,000 to 35,000 clones, none singletons. Sequenced material: peripheral blood mononuclear cells. This clonotype was obtained from a human donor with common variable immunodeficiency. This chain connects TRBV19 to TRBJ2-3; 10 nucleotides match TRBD2. The part of the CDR3 DNA that was read is TGTGCCAGTAGCGATAGCGGGAGGTTGATAGATACG. Protein: CASSDSGRLIDT. From start to end, the CDR3 is CASSDSGRLIDTQYF.